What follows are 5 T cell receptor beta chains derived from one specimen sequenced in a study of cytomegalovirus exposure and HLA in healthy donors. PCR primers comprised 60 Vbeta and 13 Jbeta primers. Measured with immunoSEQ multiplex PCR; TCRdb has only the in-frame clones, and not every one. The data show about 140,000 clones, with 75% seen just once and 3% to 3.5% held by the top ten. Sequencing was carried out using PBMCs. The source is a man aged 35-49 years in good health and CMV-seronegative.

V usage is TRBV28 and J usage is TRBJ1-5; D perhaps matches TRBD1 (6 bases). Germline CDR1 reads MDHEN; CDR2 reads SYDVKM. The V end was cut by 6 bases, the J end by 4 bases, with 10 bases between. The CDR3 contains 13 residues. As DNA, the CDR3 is TGTGCCAGCAGAGACAGGCGGAATCAGCCCCAGCATTTT. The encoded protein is CASRDRRNQPQHF.

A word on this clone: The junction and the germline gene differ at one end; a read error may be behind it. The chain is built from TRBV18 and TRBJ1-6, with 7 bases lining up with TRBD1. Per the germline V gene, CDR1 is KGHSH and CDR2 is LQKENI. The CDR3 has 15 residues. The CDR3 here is CASSPQGISNSPLHF. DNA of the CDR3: TGTGCCAGCTCCCCACAGGGGATCTCTAATTCACCCCTCCACTTT.

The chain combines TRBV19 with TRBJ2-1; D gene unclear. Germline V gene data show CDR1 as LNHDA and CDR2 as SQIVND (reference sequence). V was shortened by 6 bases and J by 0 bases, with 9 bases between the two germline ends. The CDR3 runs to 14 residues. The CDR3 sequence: CASRSVVSYNEQFF. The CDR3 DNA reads TGTGCCAGTAGATCAGTGGTCTCCTACAATGAGCAGTTCTTC.

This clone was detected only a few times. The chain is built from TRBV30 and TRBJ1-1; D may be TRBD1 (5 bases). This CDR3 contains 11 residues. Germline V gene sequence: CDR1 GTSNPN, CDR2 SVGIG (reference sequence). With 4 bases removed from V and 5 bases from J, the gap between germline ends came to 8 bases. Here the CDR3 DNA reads TGTGCCTGGAATAGGGGAACTGAAGCTTTCTTT. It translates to CAWNRGTEAFF.

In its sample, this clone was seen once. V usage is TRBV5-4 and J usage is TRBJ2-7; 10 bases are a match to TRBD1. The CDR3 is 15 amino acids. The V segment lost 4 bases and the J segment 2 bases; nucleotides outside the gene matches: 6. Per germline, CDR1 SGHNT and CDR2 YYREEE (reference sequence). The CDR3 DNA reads TGTGCCAGCAGCAGTCCGGGACAGGGGCCCTACGAGCAGTACTTC. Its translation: CASSSPGQGPYEQYF.